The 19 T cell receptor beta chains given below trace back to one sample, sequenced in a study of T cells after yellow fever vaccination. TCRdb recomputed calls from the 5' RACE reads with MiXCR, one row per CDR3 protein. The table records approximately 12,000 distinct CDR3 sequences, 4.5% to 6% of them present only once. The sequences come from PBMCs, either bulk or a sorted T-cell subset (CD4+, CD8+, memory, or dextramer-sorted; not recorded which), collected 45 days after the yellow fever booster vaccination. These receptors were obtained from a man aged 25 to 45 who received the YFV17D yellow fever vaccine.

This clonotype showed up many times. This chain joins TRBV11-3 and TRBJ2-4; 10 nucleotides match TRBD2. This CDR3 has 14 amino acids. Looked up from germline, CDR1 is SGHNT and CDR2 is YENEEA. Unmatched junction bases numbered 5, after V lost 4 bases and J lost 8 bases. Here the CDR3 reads CASSSSGRTDIQYF. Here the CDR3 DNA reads TGTGCCAGCAGCTCTAGCGGGAGAACGGACATTCAGTACTTC. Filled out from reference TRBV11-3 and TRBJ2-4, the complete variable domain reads EAGVVQSPRYKIIEKKQPVAFWCNPISGHNTLYWYLQNLGQGPELLIRYENEEAVDDSQLPKDRFSAERLKGVDSTLKIQPAELGDSAVYLCASSSSGRTDIQYFGAGTRLSVL.

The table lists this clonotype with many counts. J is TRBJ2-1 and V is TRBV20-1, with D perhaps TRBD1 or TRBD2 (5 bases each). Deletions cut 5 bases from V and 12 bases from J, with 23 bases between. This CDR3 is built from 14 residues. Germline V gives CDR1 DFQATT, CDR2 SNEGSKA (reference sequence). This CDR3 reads CSAPREFSVGGQFF. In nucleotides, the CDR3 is TGCAGTGCTCCCAGGGAGTTTTCAGTCGGAGGGCAGTTCTTC.

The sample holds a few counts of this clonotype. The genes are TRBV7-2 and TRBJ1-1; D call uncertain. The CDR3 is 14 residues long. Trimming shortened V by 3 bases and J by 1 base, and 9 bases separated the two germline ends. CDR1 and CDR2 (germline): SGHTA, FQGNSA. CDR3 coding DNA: TGTGCCAGCAGCTTCAACAGAGAGAACACTGAAGCTTTCTTT. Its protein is CASSFNRENTEAFF.

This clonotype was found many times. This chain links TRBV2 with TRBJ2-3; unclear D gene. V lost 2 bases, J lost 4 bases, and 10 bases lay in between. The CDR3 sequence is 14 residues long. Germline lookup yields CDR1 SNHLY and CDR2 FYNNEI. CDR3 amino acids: CASSERPPPDTQYF. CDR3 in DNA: TGTGCCAGCAGTGAAAGGCCACCGCCAGATACGCAGTATTTT.

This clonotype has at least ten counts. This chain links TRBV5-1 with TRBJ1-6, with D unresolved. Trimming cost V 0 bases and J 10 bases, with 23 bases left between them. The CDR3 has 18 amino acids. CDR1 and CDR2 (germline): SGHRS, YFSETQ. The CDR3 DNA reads TGCGCCAGCAGCTTGGCCAGACATGACCCCCGGGGAGAGTCACCCCTCCACTTT. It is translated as CASSLARHDPRGESPLHF.

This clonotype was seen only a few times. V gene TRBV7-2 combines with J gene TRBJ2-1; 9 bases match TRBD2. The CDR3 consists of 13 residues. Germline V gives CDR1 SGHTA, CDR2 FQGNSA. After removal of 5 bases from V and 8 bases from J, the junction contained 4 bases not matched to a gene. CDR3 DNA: TGTGCCAGCAGCCCCTGGACTAGCGATGAGCAGTTCTTC. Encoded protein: CASSPWTSDEQFF.

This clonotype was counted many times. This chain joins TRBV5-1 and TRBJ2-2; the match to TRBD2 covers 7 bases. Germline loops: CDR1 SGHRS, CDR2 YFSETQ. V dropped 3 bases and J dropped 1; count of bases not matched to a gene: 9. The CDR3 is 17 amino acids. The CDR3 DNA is TGCGCCAGCAGCTCGCCCCTACTAGCGTTGAACACCGGGGAGCTGTTTTTT. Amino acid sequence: CASSSPLLALNTGELFF.

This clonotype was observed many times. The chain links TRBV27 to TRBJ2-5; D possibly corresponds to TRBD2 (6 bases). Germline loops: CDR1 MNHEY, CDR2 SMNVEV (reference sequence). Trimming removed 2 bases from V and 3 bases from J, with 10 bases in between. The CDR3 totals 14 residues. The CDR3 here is CASSLVGRKETQYF. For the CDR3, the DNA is TGTGCCAGCAGTTTAGTAGGGAGGAAAGAGACCCAGTACTTC.

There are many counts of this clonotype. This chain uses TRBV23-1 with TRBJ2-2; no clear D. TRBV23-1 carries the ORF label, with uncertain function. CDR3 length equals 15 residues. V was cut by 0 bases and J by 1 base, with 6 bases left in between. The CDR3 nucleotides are TGCGCCAGCAGTCAATCTTGTAAGAACACCGGGGAGCTGTTTTTT. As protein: CASSQSCKNTGELFF.

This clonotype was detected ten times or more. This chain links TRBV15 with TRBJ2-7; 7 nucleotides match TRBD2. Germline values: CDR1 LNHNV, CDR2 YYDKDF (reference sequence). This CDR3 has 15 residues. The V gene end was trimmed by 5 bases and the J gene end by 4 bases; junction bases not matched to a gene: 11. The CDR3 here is CATSGGGLAAYEQYF. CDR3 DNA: TGTGCCACCAGCGGGGGGGGTCTAGCGGCTTACGAGCAGTACTTC.

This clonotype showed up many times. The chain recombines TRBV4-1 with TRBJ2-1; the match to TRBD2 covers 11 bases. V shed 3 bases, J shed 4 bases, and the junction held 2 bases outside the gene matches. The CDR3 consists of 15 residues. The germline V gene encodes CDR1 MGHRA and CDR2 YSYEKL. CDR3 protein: CASSHSGGGYNEQFF. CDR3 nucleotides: TGCGCCAGCAGCCATAGCGGGGGGGGGTACAATGAGCAGTTCTTC.

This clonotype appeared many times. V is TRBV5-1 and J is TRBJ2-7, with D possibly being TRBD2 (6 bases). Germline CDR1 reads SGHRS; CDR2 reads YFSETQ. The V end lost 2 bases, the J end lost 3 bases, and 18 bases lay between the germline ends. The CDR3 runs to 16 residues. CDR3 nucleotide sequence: TGCGCCAGCAGCTTCTCCGGCGGGATGGGGGGCTACGAGCAGTACTTC. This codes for CASSFSGGMGGYEQYF.

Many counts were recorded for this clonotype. CDR3 sequence: CSASSPGGSSGANVLTF. DNA for the CDR3: TGCAGTGCCAGCAGCCCAGGAGGTTCCTCTGGGGCCAACGTCCTGACTTTC. This chain joins TRBV20-1 and TRBJ2-6; a possible D gene is TRBD2 (5 bases). Germline lookup yields CDR1 DFQATT and CDR2 SNEGSKA (reference sequence). The CDR3 is 17 residues long. V was trimmed by 6 bases and J by 0 bases, leaving 18 bases between them.

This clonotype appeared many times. The CDR3 sequence: CASSSISAGAETQYF. In nucleotides, the CDR3 is TGTGCCAGCAGCTCGATCTCAGCGGGGGCCGAGACCCAGTACTTC. The chain joins TRBV7-2 to TRBJ2-5; 8 positions agree with TRBD2. The V gene end was trimmed by 4 bases and the J gene end by 5 bases; junction bases not matched to a gene: 9. Per the germline V gene, CDR1 is SGHTA and CDR2 is FQGNSA. The length of the CDR3 is 15 residues.

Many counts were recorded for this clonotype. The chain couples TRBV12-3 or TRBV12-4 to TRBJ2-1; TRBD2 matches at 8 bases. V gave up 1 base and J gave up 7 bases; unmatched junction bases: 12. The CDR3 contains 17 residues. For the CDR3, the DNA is TGTGCCAGCAGTTTAGGGAGCGGGAGAGAGGGATGGAATGAGCAGTTCTTC. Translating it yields CASSLGSGREGWNEQFF.

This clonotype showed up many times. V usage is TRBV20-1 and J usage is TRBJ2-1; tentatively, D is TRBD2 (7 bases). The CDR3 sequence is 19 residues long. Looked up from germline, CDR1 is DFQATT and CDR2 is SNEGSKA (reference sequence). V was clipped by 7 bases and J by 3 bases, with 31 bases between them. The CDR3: CSVGGRVVGLVSDYNEQFF. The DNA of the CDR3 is TGCAGTGTAGGGGGGAGGGTCGTCGGTCTGGTGTCCGACTACAATGAGCAGTTCTTC.

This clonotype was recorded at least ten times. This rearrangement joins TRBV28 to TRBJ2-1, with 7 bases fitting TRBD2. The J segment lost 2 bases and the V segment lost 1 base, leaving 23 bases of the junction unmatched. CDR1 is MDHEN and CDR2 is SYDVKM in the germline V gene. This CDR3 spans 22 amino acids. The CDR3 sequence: CASSLSPQRFLAVPTAYNEQFF. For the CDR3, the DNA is TGTGCCAGCAGTTTATCACCGCAACGGTTCCTAGCGGTTCCTACGGCCTACAATGAGCAGTTCTTC.

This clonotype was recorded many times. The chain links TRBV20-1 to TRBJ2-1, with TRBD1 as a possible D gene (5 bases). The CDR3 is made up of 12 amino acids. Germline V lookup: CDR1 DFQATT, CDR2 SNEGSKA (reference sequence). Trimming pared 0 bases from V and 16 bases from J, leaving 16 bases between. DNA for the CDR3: TGCAGTGCTAGAGATCGGGCAGGGATTCTCTTCTTC. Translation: CSARDRAGILFF.

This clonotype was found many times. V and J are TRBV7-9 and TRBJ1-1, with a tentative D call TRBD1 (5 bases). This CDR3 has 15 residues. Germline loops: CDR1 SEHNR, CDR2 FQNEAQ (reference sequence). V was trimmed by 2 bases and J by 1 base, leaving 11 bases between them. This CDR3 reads CASSLIRGGNTEAFF. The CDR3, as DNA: TGTGCCAGCAGCTTAATCCGGGGCGGGAACACTGAAGCTTTCTTT.